A single sample gave rise to the 28 T cell receptor beta chains below, sequenced in a study of type 1 and type 2 diabetes patients (dated by TCRdb to 2016 to 2017). The run used an Illumina MiSeq. Genomic DNA from sorted T cell subsets was used as template for TCRbeta CDR3 amplification. The TCRbeta CDR3 region was amplified by multiplex PCR using 30 forward and 13 reverse primers. The public reads were reanalyzed by TCRdb: fastp trimming at Q25, MiXCR alignment, in-frame beta chains only. One record per CDR3 amino acid sequence lists the most common genes and DNA. The sample contains 270,000 or so distinct CDR3 sequences, roughly 48% of them found a single time. About an eighth of the sample comes from the top ten. The sample was peripheral blood mononuclear cells (PBMCs). The origin of the receptors is a man aged 18 to 29 with type 2 diabetes.

The rearrangement links TRBV5-1 to TRBJ1-1, with D unclear. The germline CDR1 and CDR2 sequences are SGHRS and YFSETQ. This CDR3 is built from 16 residues. V was pared by 6 bases and J by 0 bases, with 18 bases between. The CDR3 loop reads CASKSGVRPMNTEAFF. The DNA of the CDR3 is TGCGCCAGCAAGAGTGGCGTACGCCCCATGAACACTGAAGCTTTCTTT.

This clonotype was seen only a few times. Here the CDR3 DNA reads TGTGCCAGTAGTATTTCACGGACCATCTACAATGAGCAGTTCTTC. It translates to CASSISRTIYNEQFF. The V call is TRBV19, the J call TRBJ2-1; D not certain. The CDR3 runs to 15 residues. V lost 3 bases and J 3 bases, leaving 12 bases between the germline ends. Germline loops: CDR1 LNHDA, CDR2 SQIVND (reference sequence).

In its sample, this clonotype was seen a few times. V gene TRBV19 combines with J gene TRBJ1-6; TRBD1 agrees at 8 bases. Trimming cost V 6 bases and J 8 bases; bases outside gene matches: 3. The CDR3 spans 13 residues. Germline-derived CDR1 and CDR2 are LNHDA and SQIVND (reference sequence). CDR3 in DNA: TGTGCCAGTAGGGCAGGGGGCGATTCACCCCTCCACTTT. Its translation: CASRAGGDSPLHF.

The gene calls are TRBV19 and TRBJ2-5; 12 bases match TRBD2. V shed 4 bases and J 7 bases; nucleotides not matched to a gene: 10. The CDR3 is made up of 16 amino acids. Germline V lookup: CDR1 LNHDA, CDR2 SQIVND (reference sequence). CDR3 nucleotides: TGTGCCAGTAGTAGGACTAGCGGGATCCCGGATCGGACCCAGTACTTC. It translates to CASSRTSGIPDRTQYF.

The rearrangement links TRBV7-2 to TRBJ2-7; 9 bases align to TRBD1. The germline V gene has CDR1 SGHTA and CDR2 FQGNSA. The CDR3 totals 15 residues. V was clipped by 4 bases and J by 5 bases; unmatched bases: 9. CDR3 region: CASSSDRQGENEQYF. The CDR3 DNA reads TGTGCCAGCAGCTCCGATCGACAGGGGGAGAACGAGCAGTACTTC.

The J gene is TRBJ1-2, the V gene TRBV30, with 9 bases matching TRBD1. Germline CDR1 is GTSNPN and CDR2 is SVGIG (reference sequence). This CDR3 is built from 14 residues. V dropped 5 bases and J dropped 1; count of bases not matched to a gene: 5. Here the CDR3 DNA reads TGTGCCTGGGATCGACAGGGGGTTAACTATGGCTACACCTTC. The encoded protein is CAWDRQGVNYGYTF. The full variable domain, in which reference TRBV30 and TRBJ1-2 provide the parts outside the CDR3, is SQTIHQWPATLVQPVGSPLSLECTVEGTSNPNLYWYRQAAGRGLQLLFYSVGIGQISSEVPQNLSASRPQDRQFILSSKKLLLSDSGFYLCAWDRQGVNYGYTFGSGTRLTVV.

This clonotype has a count of ten or more. V gene TRBV2 combines with J gene TRBJ2-1; D possibly matches TRBD1 or TRBD2 (5 bases each). With 7 bases removed from V and 6 bases from J, the gap between germline ends came to 13 bases. The length of the CDR3 is 13 residues. From germline, CDR1 is SNHLY and CDR2 FYNNEI. The CDR3 sequence is CASKAVGANEQFF. As DNA, the CDR3 is TGTGCCAGCAAAGCGGTCGGGGCCAATGAGCAGTTCTTC.

The count of this clonotype is one. The rearrangement joins TRBV10-3 to TRBJ2-1; no firm D call. The germline V gene encodes CDR1 ENHRY and CDR2 SYGVKD. The ends were cut back, 11 bases at V and 6 bases at J, with 5 bases in the middle. This CDR3 contains 9 residues. The CDR3, as DNA: TGTGCCGCTGGCAATGAGCAGTTCTTC. It codes for CAAGNEQFF.

This clonotype was counted a few times. The V gene is TRBV7-9, the J gene TRBJ2-7, with D possibly called TRBD1 or TRBD2 (5 bases each). Germline lookup yields CDR1 SEHNR and CDR2 FQNEAQ (reference sequence). This CDR3 is built from 14 residues. Trimming took off 5 bases at V and 6 bases at J, with 17 bases between the two ends. Written as DNA, the CDR3 is TGTGCCAGCAGCCCCGGGACGTCGAGGCGCGAGCAGTACTTC. Protein product: CASSPGTSRREQYF.

V gene TRBV10-3 combines with J gene TRBJ1-4; D gene unclear. With 0 bases removed from V and 4 bases from J, the gap between germline ends came to 6 bases. The CDR3 is 14 amino acids. CDR1 and CDR2 from the germline V gene are ENHRY and SYGVKD. CDR3 in amino acids: CAISESGFNEKLFF. The CDR3 coding sequence is TGTGCCATCAGTGAGTCGGGCTTTAATGAAAAACTGTTTTTT.

The chain uses TRBV4-1 and TRBJ2-6, with D uncertain. Trimming took off 8 bases at V and 0 bases at J, with 5 bases between the two ends. Germline V gives CDR1 MGHRA, CDR2 YSYEKL. This CDR3 region has 13 residues. The CDR3 bases are TGCGCCAGCCGGGCCTCTGGGGCCAACGTCCTGACTTTC. Protein product: CASRASGANVLTF.

This clonotype has more than one count but fewer than ten. The chain employs TRBV7-2 and TRBJ2-2; D call uncertain. Trimming shortened V by 1 base and J by 5 bases, and 11 bases separated the two germline ends. CDR1 is SGHTA, CDR2 FQGNSA, per germline. This CDR3 is 15 amino acids long. This CDR3 is CASSLDGRETGELFF. The CDR3 nucleotides read TGTGCCAGCAGCTTAGACGGCCGTGAGACCGGGGAGCTGTTTTTT. Using reference TRBV7-2 and TRBJ2-2 for the parts outside the CDR3, the full variable domain is GAGVSQSPSNKVTEKGKDVELRCDPISGHTALYWYRQSLGQGLEFLIYFQGNSAPDKSGLPSDRFSAERTGGSVSTLTIQRTQQEDSAVYLCASSLDGRETGELFFGEGSRLTVL.

The chain couples TRBV7-2 to TRBJ2-5; 12 positions match TRBD2. CDR3 size: 15 residues. Germline trimming cut 1 base from V and 5 bases from J; bases unmatched to any gene: 2. CDR1 is SGHTA and CDR2 is FQGNSA in the germline V gene. The CDR3 DNA sequence: TGTGCCAGCAGCTTAGTGGGACTAGCGGGCGAGACCCAGTACTTC. Its translation: CASSLVGLAGETQYF.

The CDR3 DNA reads TGTGCCAGCAGTTCCCAGGGAAGGACGGGAAATTCACCCCTCCACTTT. It is translated as CASSSQGRTGNSPLHF. The J gene is TRBJ1-6, the V gene TRBV6-1; maybe TRBD1 (5 bases). The V and J ends lost 5 bases and 7 bases respectively, with 18 bases between them. The CDR3 is 16 residues long. Germline CDR1 MNHNS, CDR2 SASEGT.

This clonotype was detected many times. The chain joins TRBV15 to TRBJ2-2; no reliable D call. Germline V gives CDR1 LNHNV, CDR2 YYDKDF (reference sequence). Between the trimmed V and J ends, which lost 8 bases and 7 bases, there was a span of 8 bases. This CDR3 is 11 amino acids long. The CDR3 is CATLIGGELFF. The CDR3 DNA reads as TGTGCCACCTTAATCGGCGGGGAGCTGTTTTTT.

In this sample, this clonotype turned up a few times. V usage is TRBV4-3 and J usage is TRBJ2-2; TRBD1 agrees at 8 bases. The J segment lost 4 bases and the V segment lost 6 bases, leaving 7 bases of the junction unmatched. There are 15 residues in the CDR3. Germline CDR1 LGHNA, CDR2 YSLEER. As DNA, the CDR3 is TGCGCCAGCAGTCAGGGGGCTGAGGGCACCGGGGAGCTGTTTTTT. Translating gives CASSQGAEGTGELFF.

This clonotype was detected a few times. V usage is TRBV20-1 and J usage is TRBJ2-7; 7 bases match TRBD1. CDR1 and CDR2 (germline): DFQATT, SNEGSKA (reference sequence). The CDR3 loop spans 13 amino acids. V gave up 0 bases and J gave up 4 bases; unmatched junction bases: 3. The CDR3 sequence is CSAREEDRYEQYF. Here the CDR3 DNA reads TGCAGTGCTAGAGAGGAGGACAGGTACGAGCAGTACTTC.

The chain combines TRBV7-8 with TRBJ1-5; D is perhaps TRBD1 (5 bases). CDR1 and CDR2 (germline): SGHVS, FQNEAQ. The CDR3 covers 15 residues. Trimming shortened V by 3 bases and J by 5 bases, and 14 bases separated the two germline ends. The CDR3 spells CASSLEALGDQPQHF. The DNA of the CDR3 is TGTGCCAGCAGCTTGGAGGCCTTGGGGGATCAGCCCCAGCATTTT.

The chain employs TRBV9 and TRBJ2-2; 9 positions agree with TRBD1. The V segment lost 4 bases and the J segment 7 bases; nucleotides outside the gene matches: 8. Germline V gives CDR1 SGDLS, CDR2 YYNGEE. This CDR3 spans 15 amino acids. The CDR3 here is CASSKGQGQGGELFF. DNA of the CDR3: TGTGCCAGCAGCAAAGGACAGGGGCAAGGCGGGGAGCTGTTTTTT.

The chain recombines TRBV24-1 with TRBJ2-3, with TRBD1 matching over 12 bases. Germline trimming cut 1 base from V and 6 bases from J; bases unmatched to any gene: 1. The CDR3 is 15 residues long. Germline V gene data show CDR1 as KGHDR and CDR2 as SFDVKD. CDR3 coding DNA: TGTGCCACCAGTGATTTCGGGACAGGGGGCGATACGCAGTATTTT. This translates into CATSDFGTGGDTQYF.

This clonotype was seen only a few times. J is TRBJ2-7 and V is TRBV5-1; 7 positions agree with TRBD1. The CDR3 has 14 residues. V lost 3 bases to trimming and J lost 2 bases; unmatched junction nucleotides: 5. The germline V gene encodes CDR1 SGHRS and CDR2 YFSETQ. CDR3 protein: CASSSRDRTYEQYF. CDR3 DNA sequence: TGCGCCAGCAGCTCCCGGGACAGAACCTACGAGCAGTACTTC.

This clonotype showed up just once. This may come from a read error, since a much larger clone is one base off. The chain is built from TRBV30 and TRBJ2-7; 7 bases are shared with TRBD1. This CDR3 is built from 14 residues. The V gene's germline CDR1 is GTSNPN and CDR2 SVGIG (reference sequence). V was clipped by 6 bases and J by 3 bases; unmatched bases: 11. The CDR3 region is CACDGTEEYYEQYF. Here the CDR3 DNA reads TGTGCCTGTGATGGGACAGAAGAATACTACGAGCAGTACTTC.

V gene TRBV19 combines with J gene TRBJ1-2, with 10 bases fitting TRBD1. J gave up 6 bases and V 5 bases, and 6 bases lay outside the gene matches. This CDR3 is built from 14 residues. Germline CDR1 reads LNHDA; CDR2 reads SQIVND (reference sequence). The CDR3 protein is CASSVGTGVDGYTF. The CDR3 DNA reads as TGTGCCAGTAGTGTCGGGACAGGGGTAGATGGCTACACCTTC.

The chain joins TRBV28 to TRBJ2-7; 10 bases match TRBD2. V dropped 3 bases and J dropped 7; count of bases not matched to a gene: 15. Germline V lookup: CDR1 MDHEN, CDR2 SYDVKM. The CDR3 has 17 amino acids. DNA for the CDR3: TGTGCCAGCAGTTTGTCCCAACTAGCGGGGACATACAATGAGCAGTACTTC. Encoded protein: CASSLSQLAGTYNEQYF.

CDR3 region: CASSLQYPEGINEKLFF. The CDR3 nucleotides read TGTGCCAGCAGTTTACAATATCCGGAGGGTATTAATGAAAAACTGTTTTTT. The J gene is TRBJ1-4, the V gene TRBV27; no clear D gene. This CDR3 has 17 amino acids. Per the germline V gene, CDR1 is MNHEY and CDR2 is SMNVEV (reference sequence). Trimming pared 2 bases from V and 4 bases from J, leaving 17 bases between.

The chain combines TRBV30 with TRBJ1-1; D unclear. The CDR3 consists of 13 residues. V dropped 2 bases and J dropped 1 base, with 8 bases sitting between them. Looked up from germline, CDR1 is GTSNPN and CDR2 is SVGIG (reference sequence). The CDR3 spells CAWSSRGNTEAFF. The CDR3, as DNA: TGTGCCTGGAGTTCCCGGGGGAACACTGAAGCTTTCTTT.

This chain links TRBV29-1 with TRBJ1-2; 8 bases fit TRBD1. The ends lost 6 bases at V and 0 bases at J; junction bases unmatched: 3. The CDR3 length is 13 residues. Germline values: CDR1 SQVTM, CDR2 ANQGSEA. The CDR3 sequence is CSVTGGPNYGYTF. CDR3 in DNA: TGCAGCGTAACAGGGGGACCTAACTATGGCTACACCTTC.

V and J are TRBV25-1 and TRBJ2-7, with D unresolved. The germline gives CDR1 MGHDK, CDR2 SYGVNS. V was shortened by 7 bases and J by 9 bases, with 19 bases between the two germline ends. The CDR3 runs to 13 residues. CDR3: CASTGLRGLRQYF. The DNA for the CDR3 is TGTGCCAGCACCGGTCTGCGAGGTCTCAGGCAGTACTTC.